Here is one TCR beta chain with its context. As yet, its antigen is unknown. The CDR3 is 15 residues long. V was pared by 5 bases and J by 4 bases, with 10 bases of the junction left unmatched. Germline loops: CDR1 LNHDA, CDR2 SQIVND (reference sequence). The data are from a study of cytomegalovirus exposure and HLA in healthy donors. The PCR made use of 60 Vbeta and 13 Jbeta primers. Authors' processing steps: An analysis performed later counted roughly 80 million unique TCR beta chains (roughly 11 million of them shared). Some clones are missing from TCRdb's copy, which holds only in-frame ones; the method was immunoSEQ multiplex PCR. Clone size and the V and J calls come from that table; the DNA yielded D and trimming. The data show fewer than 150,000 clones, roughly 80% seen once. Points from the study as a whole: Productive rates of about 90% or about 30% were seen for most TCR beta V segments in an earlier analysis. Relative to the roughly 690-donor mean, N-insertions were reportedly fewer in an Asian-associated ancestry cluster in a later analysis.

Sequences were obtained from PBMCs. The TCR comes from a woman between 50 and 59 years old in good health and CMV-seronegative. J is TRBJ1-1 and V is TRBV19, with TRBD1 identical over 7 bases. The CDR3 reads CASSPETGVGTEAFF. The CDR3 bases are TGTGCCAGTAGTCCGGAAACAGGGGTGGGCACTGAAGCTTTCTTT.